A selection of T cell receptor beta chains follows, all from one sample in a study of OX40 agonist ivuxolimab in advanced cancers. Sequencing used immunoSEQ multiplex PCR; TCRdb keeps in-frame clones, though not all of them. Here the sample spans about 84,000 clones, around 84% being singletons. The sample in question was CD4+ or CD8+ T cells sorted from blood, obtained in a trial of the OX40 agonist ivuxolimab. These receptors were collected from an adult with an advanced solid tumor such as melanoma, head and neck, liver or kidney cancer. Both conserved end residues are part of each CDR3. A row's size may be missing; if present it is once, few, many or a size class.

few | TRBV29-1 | CSTSGLNTEAFF
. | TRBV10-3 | CAISEQGTDFNYGYTF
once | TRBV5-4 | CASSVGNTIYF
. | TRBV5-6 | CASSSRSYNEQFF
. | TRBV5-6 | CASSFGLAGGNEQFF
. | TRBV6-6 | CASSRTGTGVYGYTF
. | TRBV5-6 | CASSLVAGWQETQYF
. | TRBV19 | CASSRLGAGGLTGELFF
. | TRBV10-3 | CAIRSGGAGADTQYF
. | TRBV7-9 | CASSSDSYTGELFF
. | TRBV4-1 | CASSHIRQGITDTQYF
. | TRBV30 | CAWSRRGGPTDTQYF
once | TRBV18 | CASSPANRQDKPLHF
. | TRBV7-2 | CASSLDGVTDTQYF
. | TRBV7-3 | CASSIQGSYNEQFF
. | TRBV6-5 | CASSYSRSTGNTIYF
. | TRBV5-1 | CASRPQGGPDTQYF
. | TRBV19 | CASSIAGQGNYGYTF
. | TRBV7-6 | CASSSTGNTEAFF
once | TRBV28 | CASSLSTGKYTGELFF
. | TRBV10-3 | CAISEGQGQGNTEAFF
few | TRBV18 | CASSPGQGTEAFF
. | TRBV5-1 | CASSLTGGSSYNEQFF
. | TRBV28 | CASSSDQTNEKLFF
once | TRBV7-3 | CASSLRAGTSNTGELFF
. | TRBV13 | CASSPGSYNSPLHF
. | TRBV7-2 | CASSTLTGGEGYTF
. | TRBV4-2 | CASSQKLKGGQGEEKLFF
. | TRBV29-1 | CSEWDHTDTQYF
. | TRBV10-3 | CAISASGGSGANVLTF
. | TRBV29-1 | CSARQDMNTEAFF
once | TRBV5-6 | CASSPLGQVYNEQFF
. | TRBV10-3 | CAIGPQGVEPQHF
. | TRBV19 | CASRLTGEGNQPQHF
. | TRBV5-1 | CASSGGAGDKNTEAFF
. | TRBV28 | CASSLDTGPFYGYTF
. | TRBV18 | CASSPDQGGGNEQFF
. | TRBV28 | CASSPQLGVHEQFF
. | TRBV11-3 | CASSTGTGVTDTQYF
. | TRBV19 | CASSIGSGGDTEAFF
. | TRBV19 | CASIGRTATDTQYF
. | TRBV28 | CASSFGTSLSTDTQYF
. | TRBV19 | CASSIIRFGEKLFF
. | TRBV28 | CATTRGIAYNEQFF
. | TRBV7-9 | CASSRLLGPRRGYGYTF